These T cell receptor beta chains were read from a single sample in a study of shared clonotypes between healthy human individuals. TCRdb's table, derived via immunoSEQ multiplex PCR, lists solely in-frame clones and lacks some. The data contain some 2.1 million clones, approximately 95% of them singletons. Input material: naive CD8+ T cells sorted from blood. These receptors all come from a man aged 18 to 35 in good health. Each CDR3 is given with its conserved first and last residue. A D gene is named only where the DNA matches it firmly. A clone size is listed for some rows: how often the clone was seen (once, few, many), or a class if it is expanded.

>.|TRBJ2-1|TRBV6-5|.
CASSLDRKPYNEQFF
TGTGCCAGCAGTCTTGACAGGAAACCCTACAATGAGCAGTTCTTC
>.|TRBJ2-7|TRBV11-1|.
CASSLEAGDRYEQYF
TGTGCCAGCAGCTTAGAAGCAGGGGACCGCTACGAGCAGTACTTC
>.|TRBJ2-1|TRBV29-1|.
CSVEGLSYNEQFF
TGCAGCGTTGAAGGACTGTCCTACAATGAGCAGTTCTTC
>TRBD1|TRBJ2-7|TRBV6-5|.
CASSSSTQTGVDEQYF
TGTGCCAGCAGTTCTAGCACCCAGACAGGGGTCGACGAGCAGTACTTC
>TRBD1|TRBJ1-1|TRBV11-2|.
CASSPGDRGVNTEAFF
TGTGCCAGCAGCCCAGGGGACAGGGGAGTTAACACTGAAGCTTTCTTT
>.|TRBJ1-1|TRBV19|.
CASSTPDRDTEAFF
TGTGCCAGTAGTACCCCGGACAGAGACACTGAAGCTTTCTTT
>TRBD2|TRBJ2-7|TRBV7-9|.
CASSSLPAGVWYF
TGTGCCAGCAGCTCTCTCCCAGCGGGAGTCTGGTACTTC
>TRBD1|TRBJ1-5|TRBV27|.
CASSLTGTLSNQPQHF
TGTGCCAGCAGTTTGACAGGGACCCTGAGCAATCAGCCCCAGCATTTT
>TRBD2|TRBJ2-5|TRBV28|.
CASSLETGGQETQYF
TGTGCCAGCAGTTTAGAGACGGGGGGGCAAGAGACCCAGTACTTC
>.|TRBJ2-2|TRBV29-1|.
CSVAPTGSYTGELFF
TGCAGCGTTGCCCCTACAGGGTCTTACACCGGGGAGCTGTTTTTT
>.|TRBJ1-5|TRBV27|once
CASSLGPHSNQPQHF
TGTGCCAGCAGTTTGGGTCCGCATAGCAATCAGCCCCAGCATTTT
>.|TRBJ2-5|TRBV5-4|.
CASSLGIQETQYF
TGTGCCAGCAGCTTGGGTATACAAGAGACCCAGTACTTC
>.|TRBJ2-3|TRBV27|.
CASSRRDSDTQYF
TGTGCCAGCAGCCGTCGGGACTCCGATACGCAGTATTTT
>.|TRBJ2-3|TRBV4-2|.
CASSQDEARGENTDTQYF
TGTGCCAGCAGCCAAGACGAAGCGAGGGGGGAAAACACAGATACGCAGTATTTT
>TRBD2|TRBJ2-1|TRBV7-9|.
CASTWGLAGGPIKNEQFF
TGTGCCAGCACCTGGGGGCTAGCGGGAGGGCCGATAAAAAATGAGCAGTTCTTC
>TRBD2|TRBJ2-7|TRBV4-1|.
CASSLQRGSSYEQYF
TGCGCCAGCAGCCTACAACGCGGGAGCTCCTACGAGCAGTACTTC
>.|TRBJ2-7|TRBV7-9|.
CASSLGATYEQYF
TGTGCCAGCAGCTTAGGGGCCACCTACGAGCAGTACTTC
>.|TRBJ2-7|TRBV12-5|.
CASGIRYEQYF
TGTGCTAGTGGTATTAGATACGAGCAGTACTTC
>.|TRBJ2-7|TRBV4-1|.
CASSQVVVLGGEQYF
TGCGCCAGCAGCCAAGTTGTGGTTCTGGGGGGCGAGCAGTACTTC
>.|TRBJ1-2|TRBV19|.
CASSPQGAGYGYTF
TGTGCCAGTAGTCCCCAAGGGGCGGGCTATGGCTACACCTTC
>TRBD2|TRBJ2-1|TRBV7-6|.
CASSLVSGGNEQFF
TGTGCCAGCAGCTTAGTCAGCGGGGGTAATGAGCAGTTCTTC
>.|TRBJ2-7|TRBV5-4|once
CASNMGNEQYF
TGTGCCAGCAATATGGGGAACGAGCAGTACTTC
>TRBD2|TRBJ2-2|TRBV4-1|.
CASSLMGLAGNTGELFF
TGCGCCAGCAGCCTAATGGGGCTAGCGGGGAACACCGGGGAGCTGTTTTTT
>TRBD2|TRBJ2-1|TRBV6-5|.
CASSLLAGGDNEQFF
TGTGCCAGCAGTCTTCTAGCGGGGGGGGACAATGAGCAGTTCTTC
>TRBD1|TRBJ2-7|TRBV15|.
CATSPSRGMFYEQYF
TGTGCCACCAGCCCCTCCAGGGGGATGTTCTACGAGCAGTACTTC
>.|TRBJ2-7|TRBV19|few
CASSTTVSYEQYF
TGTGCCAGTAGTACGACAGTCTCCTACGAGCAGTACTTC
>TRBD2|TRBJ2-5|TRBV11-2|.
CASSASGESGETQYF
TGTGCCAGCAGCGCTAGCGGGGAGAGTGGAGAGACCCAGTACTTC
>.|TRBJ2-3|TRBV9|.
CASSVVSGVGTDTQYF
TGTGCCAGCAGCGTAGTTTCGGGAGTAGGGACAGATACGCAGTATTTT